This TCR beta chain was documented in a study of T cell responses to AZD1222 COVID-19 vaccine. Overall study findings and caveats: Spike-specific TCR breadth and depth rose after two AZD1222 doses. A reported finding is that nearly half of spike-specific TCRs target unmutated variant regions.

Data came from immunoSEQ multiplex PCR; TCRdb stores just in-frame clones and leaves some out. The sample consists of over 120,000 clones, almost 95% of them appearing once. V gave up 7 bases and J gave up 10 bases; unmatched junction bases: 13. Germline lookup yields CDR1 MNHEY and CDR2 SVGAGI. This CDR3 is 15 amino acids long. Of note for this clone: Its antigen is not identified.

The source was peripheral blood, collected 28 days after the second AZD1222 dose. The chain carries TRBV6-5 and TRBJ1-6, with 7 bases identical to TRBD1. This receptor was taken from an adult who received the AZD1222 COVID-19 vaccine. The CDR3 protein is CASKPSKGADSPLHF. The DNA for the CDR3 is TGTGCCAGCAAACCCAGCAAGGGGGCGGACTCACCCCTCCACTTT.